The TCR beta chain described here comes from a study of blood T cell repertoires in COVID-19 (dated by TCRdb to about 2020). General notes on the study: Collaborator samples came from the United States, Italy and Spain and covered acute and convalescent phases of COVID-19. The repertoires were released in a freely available public database meant as a resource for research on the immune response to SARS-CoV-2. The material from the prospective study consisted of cDNA or gDNA derived from T cells, B-cell-depleted T cells, or PBMCs. Sample metadata almost always included a de-identified subject ID, COVID-19 status, age in years and sex. Samples came from the ongoing ImmuneRACE study (first 160 participants) plus 1,254 subjects from 6 global collaborators. HLA class I and class II types, where available, came from metadata supplied by the sample provider rather than from assay-based typing. Deeply sampled blood TCRbeta repertoires from subjects exposed to, actively infected with, or recovered from COVID-19 were included in the dataset. The full study reports these points: The quantity of clinical and demographic metadata differed by source and by participant and was supplied without curation.

TCRbeta CDR3 regions were amplified from genomic DNA using the immunoSEQ Assay, a bias-controlled multiplex PCR. Processing in the source paper ran as follows. Within the assay, amplification of reference gene primers was used to estimate how many nucleated cells each sample contained. To quantify the absolute abundance of each unique TCRbeta CDR3 rearrangement, sequence reads were collapsed and filtered. For each sample, productive Simpson clonality was calculated by taking the square root of Simpson's diversity index across productive rearrangements. What TCRdb holds here is the immuneACCESS table cut down to in-frame rearrangements. Part of the clones is not present; checked against another copy, under half of the missing clones reflect an unresolved V gene, and the others are unexplained. The V and J calls and the clone size are those of that table, but D and trimming were determined from the DNA. In this sample the table shows 100,000 to 150,000 clones, approximately 88% of which occur a single time. Clones ranked in the top ten supply 10% to 13% of the sample.

The junction shows trimming of 8 bases on V and 12 bases on J, plus 14 bases between the germline ends. CDR1 and CDR2 are read off the germline V gene (reference sequence) as MNHNY and SVGAGI. Measured from the cysteine to the phenylalanine, the CDR3 is 11 residues long. Only the CDR3 portion is preserved as DNA: 33 bases, with reading frame beginning at the first base. About this clone itself: What this receptor recognizes is not known. No quality values exist for individual bases; no much larger clone is one base distant.

Each collaborating institution followed its own protocols to collect whole blood in K2EDTA tubes. Collaborator samples were shipped for TCRbeta analysis as frozen whole blood, isolated PBMCs, or DNA extracted from either sample type. Here the chain combines TRBV6-6 and TRBJ2-1; matching of 5 bases hints at TRBD1 as the D gene. This receptor was identified in a man aged 45-65 years with acute or convalescent COVID-19. The sample was peripheral blood. The CDR3: CASLKGQGQFF. The base sequence is TGTGCCAGCCTGAAGGGTCAGGGGCAGTTCTTC.